This T cell receptor beta chain originates from a study of circulating CD8 cells and anti-PD-1 response in melanoma (TCRdb year 2020). Describing the broader study: Patients received nivolumab intravenously at 3 mg/kg every 2 weeks. Patients with complete or partial responses were classified as responders; those with stable or progressive disease (RECIST v1.1) as non-responders. Of the approximately 13 patients in the melanoma cohort, seven received anti-PD-1 as first-line therapy and six had prior targeted therapy or immunotherapy. PD-1 on on-treatment samples was detected using a biotinylated anti-human IgG4 antibody. The TCR repertoire analysis included approximately 11 melanoma patients, of whom 7 were non-responders and 4 were responders. Beyond this particular receptor, the publication reports: Because of limited material, replicates were generally not included when the experiments were performed. The DNEG repertoire had the highest diversity, the PD-1 and DPOS repertoires had similar and higher clonality, and the TIGIT repertoires had the lowest diversity. Repertoires were found to be largely private between subsets, with under 7% of TRB clonotypes shared at M1, and the highest sharing was observed between DPOS and TIGIT. The published TCR repertoire comparisons relied only on baseline and M1 samples from a small cohort that had few responders. The cohort mixed treatment-naive and previously treated patients, which the authors noted could influence results. Because tumor material could not be accessed, tumor reactivity was instead assessed with peptide assays on expanded sorted subsets.

Trimming accounts for 6 bases at V and 6 bases at J, while the number of junction bases matched to no gene is 6. CDR3 length: 15 amino acids, cysteine to phenylalanine. Here the CDR3 DNA is all that survives: 45 bases in frame from base 1. The germline V gene specifies SGHTA as CDR1 and FQGTGA as CDR2. This clonotype registers as medium-sized (0.01 to 0.1%) within its sample. The specificity of this receptor is unknown. Base qualities are missing; no much larger clone stands one base away. The sequencer listed for this sample is NextSeq 500. Starting from roughly 15 ng of total RNA, TCR libraries were made with the QIAseq Immune Repertoire RNA Library Kit, Human TCR Panel. TCR libraries were sequenced on an Illumina NextSeq with a Mid Output V2 kit, using asymmetric 261x41 paired-end reads. Each TCR library was diluted to around 4 nM, after which the TCR libraries were pooled, denatured and loaded at around 1 pM. Per the original workflow: TCR FASTQ files were processed in the QIAGEN GeneGlobe Data Analysis Center, and downstream analysis was performed in R 3.5.2. Clonality was calculated as one minus Shannon entropy normalized by the log of the number of unique productive sequences. Within each subset, Fisher exact tests at 5% FDR identified TRA or TRB clonotypes differing in abundance between baseline and M1. Clonotypes with differential abundance were put into four groups: emerging, expanding, contracting or non-expanding/contracting. Morisita's overlap index was used to measure repertoire overlap between patients. Using fastp trimming at Q25 and MiXCR clonotype assembly, TCRdb reanalyzed the public sequencing data and kept in-frame beta chains. Here each entry gathers all rows of one CDR3 protein and keeps the most common genes and DNA. These V and J calls originate from TCRdb's pipeline instead of the authors' own analysis. The sample table contains 350 to 500 distinct CDR3 sequences; only one count was recorded for around 6.7% of them. The ten biggest clones cover 11% of the sample.

A BD FACSAria II cell sorter was used to sort four subsets, defined by PD-1 and/or TIGIT, from live CD3+CD8+TCRalphabeta+ cells. Circulating CD8 T cells were sorted into four subsets by PD-1 and TIGIT expression to characterize their relevance to anti-PD-1 therapy response. For each sorted CD8 T-cell subset, both the TCR alpha and TCR beta chains were sequenced. Peripheral blood was collected at three points: before the first anti-PD-1 injection, after two injections and after four injections. Ficoll gradient centrifugation was used to isolate PBMCs immediately. Until use, PBMCs were cryopreserved in liquid nitrogen in RPMI containing roughly 22% FCS and around 10% DMSO. After thawing, PBMCs were stained with a viability dye plus antibodies against CD3, CD8alpha, TCRalphabeta, PD-1 and TIGIT. The RNeasy Kit was used to extract total RNA, and all samples had a RIN greater than 7.

The sequence joins TRBV7-3 to TRBJ2-2, with TRBD2 matching 11 junction bases. The input for sequencing was CD8+ T cells from PBMCs, taken at baseline or after one month of anti-PD-1 therapy (not recorded which). The origin of this receptor is a human donor with melanoma. The DNA is TGTGCCAGCAGTCTAGCGGGGGGCACGTCCGGGGAGCTGTTTTTT. The resulting protein is CASSLAGGTSGELFF.